These T cell receptor beta chains were read from a single sample in a study of T cell repertoires in cytomegalovirus infection. These receptors' antigens are unknown. MiXCR, applied by TCRdb to the reads, yields one record per CDR3 protein. Here the sample spans 71,000 or so distinct CDR3 sequences, around 20% being singletons. The sample here was CD8+ T cells from cultured PBMCs, taken from culture after CMV antigen stimulation. The receptors originated from a human donor in good health (CMV status not recorded). Some clones in this sample may be carry-over from other donors' samples. CDR3s include the opening cysteine and the closing phenylalanine or tryptophan. A D gene is named only where the DNA matches it firmly. Clone size appears in some rows only: once, few, many, or a class for an expanded clone.

>-|TRBJ1-1|few|TRBV20-1
CSVTDRRTEAFF
TGCAGTGTCACAGACAGAAGGACTGAAGCTTTCTTT
>-|TRBJ2-6|many|TRBV7-9
CASSSADFSGANVLTF
TGTGCCAGCAGCTCTGCGGACTTCTCTGGGGCCAACGTCCTGACTTTC
>TRBD1|TRBJ1-1|-|TRBV7-6
CASSILQGVGTEAFF
TGTGCCAGCAGCATTCTACAGGGGGTCGGAACTGAAGCTTTCTTT
>-|TRBJ1-2|-|TRBV4-1
CASSQRAGFLGYTF
TGCGCCAGCAGCCAACGGGCAGGGTTCCTGGGCTACACCTTC
>-|TRBJ2-6|many|TRBV7-9
CASSPRNKVSGANVLTF
TGTGCCAGCAGCCCTCGAAATAAGGTCTCTGGGGCCAACGTCCTGACTTTC
>TRBD1|TRBJ2-7|-|TRBV7-8
CASSLAGQGYEQYF
TGTGCCAGCAGCTTAGCAGGACAGGGCTACGAGCAGTACTTC
>-|TRBJ1-1|-|TRBV7-9
CASSLGPFRGGNTEAFF
TGTGCCAGCAGCTTAGGTCCTTTCAGGGGAGGGAACACTGAAGCTTTCTTT
>-|TRBJ1-2|-|TRBV12-3/TRBV12-4
CASSSGNLYGYTF
TGTGCCAGCAGTTCGGGAAACCTCTATGGCTACACCTTC
>-|TRBJ1-5|-|TRBV7-2
CASSLAWVGRQPQHF
TGTGCCAGCAGCTTAGCGTGGGTCGGCCGTCAGCCCCAGCATTTT
>TRBD1|TRBJ2-2|-|TRBV4-1
CASSRTQGAGELFF
TGCGCCAGCAGCCGAACACAGGGGGCCGGGGAGCTGTTTTTT